A single sample gave rise to the 24 T cell receptor beta chains below, sequenced in a study of T cell clones after liver transplantation. The method was immunoSEQ multiplex PCR; TCRdb's version includes in-frame clones alone and lacks a portion of them. In the table there are around 20,000 clones, 75% to 90% of which are singletons. This specimen was CD8+ T cells from blood, taken before liver transplant. These receptor sequences come from a human donor who received a liver transplant.

This clone occurred a few times. The chain recombines TRBV16 with TRBJ1-2; D perhaps matches TRBD1 (5 bases). Trimming took 0 bases from V and 7 from J, leaving 15 bases between them. Per germline, CDR1 KGHSY and CDR2 FQNENV. This CDR3 has 15 amino acids. The CDR3 DNA is TGTGCCAGCAGCCAATCGGGGCAGACTAGACGTGGCTACACCTTC. This encodes CASSQSGQTRRGYTF.

The chain combines TRBV21-1 with TRBJ2-3; the table's D call TRBD2 went unverified against the DNA. TRBV21-1 is a listed pseudogene. CDR3 length: 11 residues. Here the CDR3 DNA reads TGTGCCAGTCGTAGGAGAGATACGCAGTATTTT. Translating gives CASRRRDTQYF.

Here the CDR3 DNA reads TGTGCCAGCAGTTTAAGTGCAGGGTGGTATGGCTACACCTTC. Encoded protein: CASSLSAGWYGYTF. J is TRBJ1-2 and V is TRBV27, with a tentative D call TRBD1 (5 bases). V lost 2 bases and J 5 bases, leaving 12 bases between the germline ends. This CDR3 is 14 amino acids long. CDR1 and CDR2 from the germline V gene are MNHEY and SMNVEV (reference sequence).

The V call is TRBV29-1, the J call TRBJ2-7, with D possibly being TRBD1 or TRBD2 (5 bases each). This CDR3 has 13 amino acids. Trimming pared 6 bases from V and 1 base from J, leaving 13 bases between. Germline V gene data show CDR1 as SQVTM and CDR2 as ANQGSEA. The DNA of the CDR3 is TGCAGCGTCCGTAGGGACGCATCCTACGAGCAGTACTTC. Translated, it gives CSVRRDASYEQYF.

The V gene is TRBV7-3, the J gene TRBJ2-7, with 7 bases aligning to TRBD1. V lost 2 bases, J lost 7 bases, and 5 bases stayed unmatched. The V gene's germline CDR1 is SGHTA and CDR2 FQGTGA. The length of the CDR3 is 13 residues. CDR3 in DNA: TGTGCCAGCAGCTTACAGGGGGTAGGGGAGCAGTACTTC. This gives the protein CASSLQGVGEQYF.

The genes are TRBV5-1 and TRBJ2-5, with D possibly being TRBD1 or TRBD2 (5 bases each). The CDR3 is 15 amino acids. With 1 base removed from V and 1 base from J, the gap between germline ends came to 11 bases. Germline loops: CDR1 SGHRS, CDR2 YFSETQ. The CDR3 protein is CASSLNDGAQETQYF. CDR3 coding DNA: TGCGCCAGCAGCTTGAACGACGGGGCCCAAGAGACCCAGTACTTC.

The rearrangement links TRBV5-4 to TRBJ1-4, with TRBD1 matching 10 bases. From germline, CDR1 is SGHNT and CDR2 YYREEE (reference sequence). With 4 bases clipped from V and 1 base from J, the junction kept 7 bases outside the gene matches. This CDR3 comprises 17 residues. CDR3: CASSLPGQGGTNEKLFF. The CDR3 DNA is TGTGCCAGCAGCCTACCCGGACAGGGGGGAACTAATGAAAAACTGTTTTTT.

The chain couples TRBV19 to TRBJ1-2; no reliable D call. V shed 1 base and J shed 0 bases, with 0 bases lying between them. Germline loops: CDR1 LNHDA, CDR2 SQIVND (reference sequence). CDR3 size: 12 residues. The CDR3 DNA sequence: TGTGCCAGTAGTATAGCTAACTATGGCTACACCTTC. This sequence encodes CASSIANYGYTF.

The chain is built from TRBV5-6 and TRBJ2-6; the D gene is possibly TRBD1 (6 bases). With 4 bases removed from V and 0 bases from J, the gap between germline ends came to 11 bases. This CDR3 region has 16 residues. Germline V lookup: CDR1 SGHDT, CDR2 YYEEEE. The CDR3 here is CASSPRGGSGANVLTF. In DNA, the CDR3 is TGTGCCAGCAGCCCTCGAGGGGGCTCTGGGGCCAACGTCCTGACTTTC. Drawing the rest from reference TRBV5-6 and TRBJ2-6, the complete variable domain is DAGVTQSPTHLIKTRGQQVTLRCSPKSGHDTVSWYQQALGQGPQFIFQYYEEEERQRGNFPDRFSGHQFPNYSSELNVNALLLGDSALYLCASSPRGGSGANVLTFGAGSRLTVL.

This chain connects TRBV7-9 to TRBJ2-5; maybe TRBD1 (5 bases). The CDR3 loop spans 13 amino acids. Germline V gives CDR1 SEHNR, CDR2 FQNEAQ (reference sequence). Trimming pared 1 base from V and 7 bases from J, leaving 10 bases between. For the CDR3, the DNA is TGTGCCAGCAGCTTAGAGGGGTTTGCGACCCAGTACTTC. Its protein is CASSLEGFATQYF.

The rearrangement joins TRBV28 to TRBJ2-2, with 9 nucleotides matching TRBD1. The CDR3 is 15 amino acids. The V gene end was trimmed by 7 bases and the J gene end by 0 bases; junction bases not matched to a gene: 3. Germline-derived CDR1 and CDR2 are MDHEN and SYDVKM. The CDR3, as DNA: TGTGCCAGCAACGACAGGGGGACGAACACCGGGGAGCTGTTTTTT. It codes for CASNDRGTNTGELFF.

The chain employs TRBV5-4 and TRBJ2-2, with D unclear. CDR3 length equals 14 residues. Germline CDR1 and CDR2: SGHNT and YYREEE (reference sequence). V dropped 0 bases and J dropped 2 bases, with 5 bases sitting between them. In DNA, the CDR3 is TGTGCCAGCAGCTTGGCGGAAAACACCGGGGAGCTGTTTTTT. It specifies CASSLAENTGELFF.

V is TRBV19 and J is TRBJ1-2, with 9 bases that match TRBD1. With V trimmed by 5 bases and J by 2 bases, 6 bases remained unmatched. The CDR3 consists of 15 residues. From germline, CDR1 is LNHDA and CDR2 SQIVND (reference sequence). The CDR3 region has the DNA TGTGCCAGTAGTCCCCGACAGGGGGGCAACTATGGCTACACCTTC. Its translation: CASSPRQGGNYGYTF.

The J gene is TRBJ2-3, the V gene TRBV5-1, with D maybe TRBD2 (6 bases). The CDR3 runs 13 residues. The germline V and J ends were trimmed by 5 bases and 6 bases, with 13 bases remaining between them. The germline gives CDR1 SGHRS, CDR2 YFSETQ. The CDR3 loop reads CASSRGARDTQYF. CDR3 bases: TGCGCCAGCAGTCGCGGGGCCAGGGATACGCAGTATTTT.

A single count supports this clone. CDR3 loop: CASSLLAGGPGGSYEQYF. The CDR3 DNA sequence: TGTGCCAGTAGTCTCCTAGCGGGAGGGCCAGGAGGCTCCTACGAGCAGTACTTC. The J gene is TRBJ2-7, the V gene TRBV19; TRBD2 matches at 12 bases. Per the germline V gene, CDR1 is LNHDA and CDR2 is SQIVND (reference sequence). This CDR3 is 18 amino acids long. Trimming removed 5 bases from V and 0 bases from J; junction bases left unmatched: 11.

The V gene is TRBV4-1, the J gene TRBJ1-5; 9 bases match TRBD1. Unmatched junction bases numbered 5, after V lost 4 bases and J lost 4 bases. The CDR3 extends over 15 amino acids. Germline lookup yields CDR1 MGHRA and CDR2 YSYEKL. The CDR3 loop reads CASSLLTGGNQPQHF. CDR3 nucleotides: TGCGCCAGCAGCCTCCTGACAGGGGGAAATCAGCCCCAGCATTTT.

The rearrangement uses TRBV7-8 and TRBJ1-2; D remains ambiguous. Between the trimmed V and J ends, which lost 10 bases and 6 bases, there was a span of 18 bases. Germline lookup yields CDR1 SGHVS and CDR2 FQNEAQ. The CDR3 has 13 amino acids. The DNA for the CDR3 is TGTGCCATCGATCCCGGACTCCTCGATGGCTACACCTTC. It yields the protein CAIDPGLLDGYTF.

This clone was observed a handful of times. The chain links TRBV28 to TRBJ1-2; D is unclear. V gave up 3 bases and J gave up 4 bases, with 12 bases separating them. The CDR3 runs 14 residues. Germline-derived CDR1 and CDR2 are MDHEN and SYDVKM. CDR3 residues: CASSLATSIYGYTF. The CDR3 coding sequence is TGTGCCAGCAGTTTGGCAACCTCGATCTATGGCTACACCTTC.

The rearrangement links TRBV6-5 to TRBJ2-7; 12 positions agree with TRBD1. Germline CDR1 reads MNHEY; CDR2 reads SVGAGI. V shed 9 bases, J shed 5 bases, and the junction held 8 bases outside the gene matches. This CDR3 has 14 amino acids. CDR3: CASLMGQGADEQYF. In DNA form, the CDR3 reads TGTGCCAGTCTCATGGGACAGGGGGCCGACGAGCAGTACTTC.

The gene calls are TRBV5-1 and TRBJ2-7; 8 nucleotides match TRBD1. Germline V CDR1 and CDR2: SGHRS, YFSETQ. CDR3 length: 15 residues. V lost 0 bases, J lost 0 bases, and 2 bases stayed unmatched. The CDR3 reads CASSLGQGTSYEQYF. The CDR3 coding sequence is TGCGCCAGCAGCTTGGGACAGGGGACCTCCTACGAGCAGTACTTC.

J is TRBJ2-7 and V is TRBV6-1, with D unclear. The CDR3 length is 12 residues. Trimming took 4 bases from V and 3 from J, leaving 7 bases between them. From germline, CDR1 is MNHNS and CDR2 SASEGT. The CDR3 loop is CASSARRYEQYF. The DNA for the CDR3 is TGTGCCAGCAGTGCCCGCCGCTACGAGCAGTACTTC.

About this clone itself: At one end, the junction sequence differs from germline, possibly due to a read error. This chain connects TRBV28 to TRBJ1-3; D is unresolved. The CDR3 covers 12 residues. Germline V gene sequence: CDR1 MDHEN, CDR2 SYDVKM. The CDR3 sequence: CASSLGSTPHGF. CDR3 in DNA: TGTGCCAGCAGTTTAGGGTCCACACCCCACGGTTTT. The full variable domain, rest sourced from reference TRBV28 and TRBJ1-3, is DVKVTQSSRYLVKRTGEKVFLECVQDMDHENMFWYRQDPGLGLRLIYFSYDVKMKEKGDIPEGYSVSREKKERFSLILESASTNQTSMYLCASSLGSTPHGFGEGSWLTVV.

The chain is built from TRBV4-1 and TRBJ1-5; TRBD1 might be the D (5 bases). Trimming pared 2 bases from V and 5 bases from J, leaving 10 bases between. The V gene's germline CDR1 is MGHRA and CDR2 YSYEKL. The CDR3 loop spans 14 amino acids. DNA of the CDR3: TGCGCCAGCAGCCAAATCGGGGGTTATCAGCCCCAGCATTTT. As protein: CASSQIGGYQPQHF.

The chain employs TRBV19 and TRBJ2-1; TRBD2 agrees at 7 bases. CDR3 length equals 14 residues. J lost 6 bases, V lost 6 bases, and 8 bases had no gene match. Germline V gene sequence: CDR1 LNHDA, CDR2 SQIVND (reference sequence). CDR3 sequence (DNA): TGTGCCAGTAGCGGACTAGGATTATCCAATGAGCAGTTCTTC. This encodes CASSGLGLSNEQFF.